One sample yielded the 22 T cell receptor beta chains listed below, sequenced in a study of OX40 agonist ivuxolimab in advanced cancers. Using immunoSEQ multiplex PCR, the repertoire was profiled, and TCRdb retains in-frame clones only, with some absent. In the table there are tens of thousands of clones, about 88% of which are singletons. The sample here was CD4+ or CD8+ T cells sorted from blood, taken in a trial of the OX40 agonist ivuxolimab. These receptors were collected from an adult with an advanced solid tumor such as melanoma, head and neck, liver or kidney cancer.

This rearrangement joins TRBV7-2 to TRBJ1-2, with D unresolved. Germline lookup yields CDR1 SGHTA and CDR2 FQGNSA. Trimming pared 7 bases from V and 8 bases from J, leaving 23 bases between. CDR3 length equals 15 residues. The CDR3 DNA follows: TGTGCCAGCAACCTACGGTCGGAAAACAAAGGGGGCTACACCTTC. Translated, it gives CASNLRSENKGGYTF.

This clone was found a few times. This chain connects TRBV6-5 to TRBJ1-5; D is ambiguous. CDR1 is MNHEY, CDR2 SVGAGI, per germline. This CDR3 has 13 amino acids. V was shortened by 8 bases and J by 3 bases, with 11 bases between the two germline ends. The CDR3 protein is CASSLTPNQPQHF. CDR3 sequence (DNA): TGTGCCAGCTCGTTGACCCCCAATCAGCCCCAGCATTTT.

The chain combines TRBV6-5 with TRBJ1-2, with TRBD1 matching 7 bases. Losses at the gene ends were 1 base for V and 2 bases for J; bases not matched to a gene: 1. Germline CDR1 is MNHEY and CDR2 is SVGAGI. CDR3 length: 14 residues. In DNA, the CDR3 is TGTGCCAGCAGTTACTTGGGACAGAACTATGGCTACACCTTC. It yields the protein CASSYLGQNYGYTF.

This CDR3 reads CASSPGQGVTSYEQYF. CDR3 bases: TGTGCCAGCAGCCCTGGACAGGGGGTTACCTCCTACGAGCAGTACTTC. The chain employs TRBV28 and TRBJ2-7; TRBD1 matches at 10 bases. Trimming removed 6 bases from V and 0 bases from J; junction bases left unmatched: 8. Germline V gives CDR1 MDHEN, CDR2 SYDVKM. The CDR3 totals 16 residues.

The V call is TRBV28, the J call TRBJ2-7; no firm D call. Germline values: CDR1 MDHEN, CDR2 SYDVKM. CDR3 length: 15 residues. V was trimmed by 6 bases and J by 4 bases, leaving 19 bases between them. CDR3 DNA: TGTGCCAGCAGCCCTTCTGGCGGAAAAACATACGAGCAGTACTTC. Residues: CASSPSGGKTYEQYF.

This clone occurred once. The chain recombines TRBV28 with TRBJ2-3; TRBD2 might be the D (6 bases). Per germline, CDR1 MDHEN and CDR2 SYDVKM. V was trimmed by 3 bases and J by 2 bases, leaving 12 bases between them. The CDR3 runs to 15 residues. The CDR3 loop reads CASSFGGTPTDTQYF. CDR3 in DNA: TGTGCCAGCAGTTTTGGGGGGACCCCCACAGATACGCAGTATTTT.

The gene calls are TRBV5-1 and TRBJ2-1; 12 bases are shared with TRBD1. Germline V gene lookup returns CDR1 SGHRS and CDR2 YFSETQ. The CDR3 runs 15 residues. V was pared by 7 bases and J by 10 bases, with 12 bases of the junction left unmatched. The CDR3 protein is CASASGTGGVWEQFF. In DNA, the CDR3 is TGCGCCAGCGCGTCCGGGACAGGGGGCGTATGGGAGCAGTTCTTC.

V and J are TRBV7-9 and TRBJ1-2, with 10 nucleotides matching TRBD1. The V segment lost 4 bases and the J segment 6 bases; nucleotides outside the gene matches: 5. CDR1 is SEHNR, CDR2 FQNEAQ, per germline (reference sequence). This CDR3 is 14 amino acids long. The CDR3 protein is CASSYTGTGDGYTF. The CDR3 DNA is TGTGCCAGCAGCTACACCGGGACAGGGGATGGCTACACCTTC.

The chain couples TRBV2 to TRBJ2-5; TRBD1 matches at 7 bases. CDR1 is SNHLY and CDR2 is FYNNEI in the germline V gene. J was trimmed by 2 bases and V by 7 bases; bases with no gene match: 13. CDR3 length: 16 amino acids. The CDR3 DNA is TGTGCCAGCACTGAGGGGGAAGGGGGCTATCAAGAGACCCAGTACTTC. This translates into CASTEGEGGYQETQYF. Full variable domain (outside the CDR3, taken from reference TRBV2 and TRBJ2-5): EPEVTQTPSHQVTQMGQEVILRCVPISNHLYFYWYRQILGQKVEFLVSFYNNEISEKSEIFDDQFSVERPDGSNFTLKIRSTKLEDSAMYFCASTEGEGGYQETQYFGPGTRLLVL.

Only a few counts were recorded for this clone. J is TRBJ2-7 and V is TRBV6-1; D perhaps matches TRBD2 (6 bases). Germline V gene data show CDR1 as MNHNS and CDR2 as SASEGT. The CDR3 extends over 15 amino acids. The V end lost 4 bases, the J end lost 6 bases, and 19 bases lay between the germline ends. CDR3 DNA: TGTGCCAGCAGTGTTGGGGGGACCCTGGGAGGCGAGCAGTACTTC. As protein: CASSVGGTLGGEQYF.

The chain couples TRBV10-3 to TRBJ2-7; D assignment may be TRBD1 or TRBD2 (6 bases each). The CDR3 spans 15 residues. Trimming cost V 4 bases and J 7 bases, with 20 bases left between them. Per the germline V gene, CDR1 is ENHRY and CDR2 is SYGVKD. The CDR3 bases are TGTGCCATCAGTGTTGGGGACACTAGCAAGTGGGAGCAGTACTTC. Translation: CAISVGDTSKWEQYF.

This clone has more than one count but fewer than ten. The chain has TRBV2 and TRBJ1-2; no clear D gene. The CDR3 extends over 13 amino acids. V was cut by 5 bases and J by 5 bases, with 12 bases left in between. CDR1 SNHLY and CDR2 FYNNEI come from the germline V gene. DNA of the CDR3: TGTGCCAGCAGTTCAGAGAAGGAGTATGGCTACACCTTC. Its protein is CASSSEKEYGYTF.

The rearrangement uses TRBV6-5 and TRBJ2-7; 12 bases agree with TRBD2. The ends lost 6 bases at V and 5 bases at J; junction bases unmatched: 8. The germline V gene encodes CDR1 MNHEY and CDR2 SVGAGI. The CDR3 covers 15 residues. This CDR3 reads CASSKTSGSINEQYF. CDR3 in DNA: TGTGCCAGCAGCAAGACTAGCGGGAGCATCAACGAGCAGTACTTC.

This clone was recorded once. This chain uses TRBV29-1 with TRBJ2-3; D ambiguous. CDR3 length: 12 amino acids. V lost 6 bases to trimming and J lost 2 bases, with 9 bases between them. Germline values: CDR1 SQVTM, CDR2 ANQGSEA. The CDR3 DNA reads TGCAGCGTGTTAGGGAACACAGATACGCAGTATTTT. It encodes CSVLGNTDTQYF.

In nucleotides, the CDR3 is TGTGCCAGCTCACCACAGTGGAACCCTGACGAGCAGTACTTC. Translated: CASSPQWNPDEQYF. This chain links TRBV18 with TRBJ2-7; D is uncertain. V lost 1 base to trimming and J lost 5 bases, with 12 bases between them. CDR3 length equals 14 residues. The germline V gene encodes CDR1 KGHSH and CDR2 LQKENI. Together with reference TRBV18 and TRBJ2-7, the CDR3 gives the full variable domain: NAGVMQNPRHLVRRRGQEARLRCSPMKGHSHVYWYRQLPEEGLKFMVYLQKENIIDESGMPKERFSAEFPKEGPSILRIQQVVRGDSAAYFCASSPQWNPDEQYFGPGTRLTVT.

CDR3 DNA: TGTGCCAGCAGATCGGAGGGACAGGGGACGGGAAACACCATATATTTT. Amino acid sequence: CASRSEGQGTGNTIYF. The genes are TRBV28 and TRBJ1-3; 10 nucleotides line up with TRBD1. Per the germline V gene, CDR1 is MDHEN and CDR2 is SYDVKM. This CDR3 spans 16 amino acids. V shed 6 bases, J shed 4 bases, and the junction held 9 bases outside the gene matches.

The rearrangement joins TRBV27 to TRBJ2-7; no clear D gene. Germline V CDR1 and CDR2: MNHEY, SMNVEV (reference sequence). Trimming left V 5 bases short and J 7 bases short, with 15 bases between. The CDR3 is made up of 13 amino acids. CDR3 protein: CASSPNLSREQYF. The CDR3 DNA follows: TGTGCCAGCAGTCCCAATCTTAGCCGGGAGCAGTACTTC.

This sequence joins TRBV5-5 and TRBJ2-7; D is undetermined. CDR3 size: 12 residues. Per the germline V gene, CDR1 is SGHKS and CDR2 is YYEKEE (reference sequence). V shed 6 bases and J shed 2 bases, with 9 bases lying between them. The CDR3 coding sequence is TGTGCCAGCACCTCCGGTGCCTACGAGCAGTACTTC. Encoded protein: CASTSGAYEQYF.

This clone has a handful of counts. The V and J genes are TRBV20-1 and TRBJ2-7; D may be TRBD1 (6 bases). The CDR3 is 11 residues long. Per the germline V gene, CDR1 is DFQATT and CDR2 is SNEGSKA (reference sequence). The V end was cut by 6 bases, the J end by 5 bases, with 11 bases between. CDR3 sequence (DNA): TGCAGTGCGTACAGGGTCGACGAGCAGTACTTC. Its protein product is CSAYRVDEQYF.

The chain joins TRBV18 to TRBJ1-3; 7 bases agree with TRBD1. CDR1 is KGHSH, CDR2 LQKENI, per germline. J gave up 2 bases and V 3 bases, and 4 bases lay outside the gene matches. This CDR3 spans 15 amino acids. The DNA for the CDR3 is TGTGCCAGCTCACCGACAGGGTACCCTGGAAACACCATATATTTT. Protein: CASSPTGYPGNTIYF.

The chain's CDR3 is CASSEWGNRSGYTF. The CDR3 region has the DNA TGTGCCAGCAGTGAATGGGGCAACCGCTCTGGCTACACCTTC. The chain recombines TRBV6-1 with TRBJ1-2, with D possibly being TRBD1 (5 bases). Germline V lookup: CDR1 MNHNS, CDR2 SASEGT. The germline V and J ends were trimmed by 2 bases and 7 bases, with 14 bases remaining between them. The CDR3 totals 14 residues.

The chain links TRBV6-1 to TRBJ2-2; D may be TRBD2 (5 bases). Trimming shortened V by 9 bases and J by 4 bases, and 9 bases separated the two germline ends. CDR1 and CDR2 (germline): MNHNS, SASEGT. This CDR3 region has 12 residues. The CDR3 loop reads CASHRGTGELFF. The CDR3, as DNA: TGTGCCAGTCATCGGGGCACCGGGGAGCTGTTTTTT.